This is a list of T cell receptor beta chains from one sample in a study of T cell responses to AZD1222 COVID-19 vaccine. Clones were read by immunoSEQ multiplex PCR, and TCRdb kept only the in-frame ones, dropping some. The table has 90,000 to 130,000 clones, 70% to 90% seen once. The sample in question was peripheral blood, obtained 28 days after the second AZD1222 dose. The receptors were gathered from an adult who received the AZD1222 COVID-19 vaccine. Each CDR3 is given with its conserved first and last residue. A D gene is named only where the DNA matches it firmly. Rows give clone size only sometimes, using once, few, many, or a class for an expanded clone.

TRBJ1-6	TRBV5-1	NA	NA	TGCGCCAGCAGCTTGAGGGGGGGCAGCTCCTATAATTCACCCCTCCACTTT	CASSLRGGSSYNSPLHF
TRBJ1-2	TRBV5-5	NA	TRBD1	TGTGCCAGCAGCCAGGGACAGCCCGACTATGGCTACACCTTC	CASSQGQPDYGYTF
TRBJ2-4	TRBV7-2	once	TRBD1	TGTGCCAGCAGCCAAACACAGGGGGGCATTCAGTACTTC	CASSQTQGGIQYF
TRBJ2-3	TRBV5-6	NA	NA	TGTGCCAGCAGCTTGTGGAGGGGGCGTGGAGGCACAGATACGCAGTATTTT	CASSLWRGRGGTDTQYF
TRBJ1-5	TRBV18	NA	TRBD1	TGTGCCAGCTCACCACGCCAGGGGGCGGATAGCAATCAGCCCCAGCATTTT	CASSPRQGADSNQPQHF
TRBJ2-2	TRBV11-3	NA	TRBD1	TGTGCCAGCAGCTTAGGACAGGGCAACACCGGGGAGCTGTTTTTT	CASSLGQGNTGELFF
TRBJ1-1	TRBV19	NA	NA	TGTGCCAGTAGTACCCCAGGGTGGGACACTGAAGCTTTCTTT	CASSTPGWDTEAFF
TRBJ2-1	TRBV10-2	NA	NA	TGCGCCAGCGGATACAATGAGCAGTTCTTC	CASGYNEQFF
TRBJ2-2	TRBV10-3	NA	TRBD1	TGTGCCCGAGTAATAGGACAGGGGCATACCGGGGAGCTGTTTTTT	CARVIGQGHTGELFF
TRBJ2-5	TRBV10-3	NA	NA	TGTGCCATCAGTGACGGACAGTCCTTGTTGGAGACCCAGTACTTC	CAISDGQSLLETQYF
TRBJ1-2	TRBV12-5	NA	NA	TGTGCTAGTGGTTTGGGGGGACGGGCCTATGGCTACACCTTC	CASGLGGRAYGYTF
TRBJ2-7	TRBV9	NA	TRBD2	TGTGCCAGCAGCGTAGCGCTGGGAGGGCCTTCCTACGAGCAGTACTTC	CASSVALGGPSYEQYF
TRBJ1-1	TRBV6-5	NA	NA	TGTGCCAGCAGCTCGGCGGGGGTGAACACTGAAGCTTTCTTT	CASSSAGVNTEAFF
TRBJ1-1	TRBV5-1	NA	NA	TGCGCCAGCAGTTGGGACTTCAACACTGAAGCTTTCTTT	CASSWDFNTEAFF
TRBJ1-4	TRBV2	NA	NA	TGTGCCAGCAGTGAAGCCACAGGGTACCGGGAAAAACTGTTTTTT	CASSEATGYREKLFF
TRBJ1-1	TRBV30	NA	NA	TGTGCCTGGAGGGGGTACAACACTGAAGCTTTCTTT	CAWRGYNTEAFF
TRBJ2-7	TRBV28	NA	NA	TGTGCCAGCAGTCCTCGATGGACATCCTACGAGCAGTACTTC	CASSPRWTSYEQYF
TRBJ1-5	TRBV4-2	NA	NA	TGTGCCAGCAGCCAAGAGGGATCGACGCCGCCCCAGCATTTT	CASSQEGSTPPQHF
TRBJ2-5	TRBV12-3/TRBV12-4	NA	NA	TGTGCCAGCAGCTGGGCTAGCAGGGGGACCCAGTACTTC	CASSWASRGTQYF
TRBJ2-5	TRBV5-6	NA	TRBD1	TGTGCCAGCAGGGGGACAGGGATTGAGACCCAGTACTTC	CASRGTGIETQYF
TRBJ2-1	TRBV4-1	once	TRBD1	TGCGCCAGCAGCCAGGGACAGAGCTCCTACAATGAGCAGTTCTTC	CASSQGQSSYNEQFF
TRBJ1-3	TRBV19	NA	NA	TGTGCCAGTAGTAACCGGTTCACTGGAAACACCATATATTTT	CASSNRFTGNTIYF
TRBJ2-7	TRBV5-1	few	NA	TGCGCCAGCAGGCACCAAAGCTCCTACGAGCAGTACTTC	CASRHQSSYEQYF
TRBJ1-4	TRBV2	NA	NA	TGTGCCAGCAGTTGGAATGAAAAACTGTTTTTT	CASSWNEKLFF
TRBJ1-5	TRBV28	NA	TRBD1	TGTGCCAGCAGTTCCCGGGACAGGGCAAAGAGCAATCAGCCCCAGCATTTT	CASSSRDRAKSNQPQHF
TRBJ1-5	TRBV19	NA	TRBD1	TGTGCCAGTAGGAAAGGACAGGGGAATCAGCCCCAGCATTTT	CASRKGQGNQPQHF
TRBJ2-7	TRBV12-3/TRBV12-4	NA	NA	TGTGCCAGCACTGAGCGGTCCTACGAGCAGTACTTC	CASTERSYEQYF
TRBJ1-1	TRBV18	NA	NA	TGTGCCAGCTCCCCCCGGCGTCATTGGGACACTGAAGCTTTCTTT	CASSPRRHWDTEAFF
TRBJ2-2	TRBV24-1	NA	TRBD1	TGTGCCACCAGGTCGGGACAGCCTCCGAGGACCGGGGAGCTGTTTTTT	CATRSGQPPRTGELFF
TRBJ2-7	TRBV19	NA	NA	TGTGCCGATCCTAGGAAAGAGGACGAGCAGTACTTC	CADPRKEDEQYF
TRBJ1-1	TRBV18	NA	NA	TGTGCCAGCTCACCTTCGCAGCTGAACACTGAAGCTTTCTTT	CASSPSQLNTEAFF
TRBJ1-1	TRBV3-1/TRBV3-2	NA	TRBD1	TGTGCCAGCAGCCAAGGACAGGGCATGAACACTGAAGCTTTCTTT	CASSQGQGMNTEAFF
TRBJ2-3	TRBV7-6	NA	TRBD1	TGTGCCAGCAGCCAAAAGACAGGGAGCACAGATACGCAGTATTTT	CASSQKTGSTDTQYF
TRBJ2-3	TRBV2	NA	NA	TGTGCCAGCTGGGGAGTAGATACGCAGTATTTT	CASWGVDTQYF
TRBJ1-6	TRBV3-1/TRBV3-2	NA	TRBD1	TGTGCCAGCAGCCAAGGGACAGGGGTAGACTCACCCCTCCACTTT	CASSQGTGVDSPLHF
TRBJ2-1	TRBV9	NA	NA	TGTGCCAGCAGCGTAGAGGAGGGCTCCTACAATGAGCAGTTCTTC	CASSVEEGSYNEQFF
TRBJ1-2	TRBV2	NA	NA	TGTGCCAGCACTCTTGACGGGGGGATTGATATTGGCTACACCTTC	CASTLDGGIDIGYTF
TRBJ1-4	TRBV2	NA	TRBD1	TGTGCCAGCAGTGGAAGGACAGGGGGCGGTGAAAAACTGTTTTTT	CASSGRTGGGEKLFF
TRBJ2-7	TRBV4-2	few	TRBD1	TGTGCCAGCAGCCGGGGACAGGGGGATAGCTCCTACGAGCAGTACTTC	CASSRGQGDSSYEQYF
TRBJ1-1	TRBV28	few	TRBD1	TGTGCCAGCAGCCTAGCGGGCGGTGGAGGGGGCCTATTCACTGAAGCTTTCTTT	CASSLAGGGGGLFTEAFF